This TCR beta chain originates from a study of blood T cell repertoires in COVID-19. Study-level information: Collection of acute and convalescent COVID-19 samples took place in the United States, Italy and Spain. Nucleic acid was either cDNA or gDNA, and it came from T cells, B-cell-depleted T cells, or PBMCs.

Germline V gene lookup returns CDR1 MNHEY and CDR2 SMNVEV (reference sequence). Trimming stripped 0 bases from V and 2 bases from J, with 4 bases between. This CDR3 comprises 13 residues. As handled by the study authors: Estimated nucleated cell counts came from reference gene primer amplification. The protocol was immunoSEQ multiplex PCR, while the TCRdb copy is restricted to in-frame clones and leaves out a portion. V and J calls and clone size come straight from that table; D and trimming were deduced from the DNA. The sample contains around 210,000 clones, around 90% of which appear only once. Sequencing used peripheral blood. The chain joins TRBV27 to TRBJ1-2; D remains unclear. The clonotype originates from a man in his late teens or twenties with active or convalescent COVID-19. In DNA form, the CDR3 reads TGTGCCAGCAGTTTATCCCGGAACTATGGCTACACCTTC. Translation gives CASSLSRNYGYTF.